This TCR beta chain was identified in a study of regulatory T cells in long-lasting Graves disease. In the study overall: Freshly diagnosed Graves' patients had used antithyroid drugs for under 3 months.

Indicated time point: newly diagnosed GD, antithyroid drugs for less than 3 months. Following extraction of RNA from PBMCs, that RNA was used to make the TCR library. V was clipped by 7 bases and J by 5 bases; unmatched bases: 5. CDR3 length: 13 amino acids. CDR1 and CDR2 (germline): LNHDA, SQIVND (reference sequence). TCR beta libraries were built with iRepertoire HTBI primers and Arm-PCR of CDR3 regions. Each CDR3 protein is one row after TCRdb ran MiXCR on the multiplex PCR reads. The sample shows about 540,000 distinct CDR3 sequences, about 13% of them seen only once. This sample was also put to use in a study of T cells in Graves' hyperthyroidism and ophthalmopathy.

V usage is TRBV19 and J usage is TRBJ1-5; 7 nucleotides align to TRBD1. Sequenced here: peripheral blood mononuclear cells (PBMCs), sampled at new diagnosis, from a patient treated with antithyroid drugs. The sequence was obtained from a man aged 25 to 40 with Graves disease. CDR3 in DNA: TGTGCCAGTACCCGGACAGGAGATCAGCCCCAGCATTTT. It codes for CASTRTGDQPQHF.